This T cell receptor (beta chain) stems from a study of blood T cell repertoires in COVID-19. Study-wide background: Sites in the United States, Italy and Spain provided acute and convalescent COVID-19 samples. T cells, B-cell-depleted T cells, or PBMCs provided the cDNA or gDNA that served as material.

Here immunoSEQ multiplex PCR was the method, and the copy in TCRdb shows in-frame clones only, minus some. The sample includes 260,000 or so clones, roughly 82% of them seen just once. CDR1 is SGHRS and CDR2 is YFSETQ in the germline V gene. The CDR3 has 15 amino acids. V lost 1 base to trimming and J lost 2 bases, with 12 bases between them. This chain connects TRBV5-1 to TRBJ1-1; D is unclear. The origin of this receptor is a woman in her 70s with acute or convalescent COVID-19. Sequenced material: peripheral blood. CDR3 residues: CASSLRARGNTEAFF. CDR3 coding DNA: TGCGCCAGCAGCTTGAGGGCACGGGGTAACACTGAAGCTTTCTTT.